This TCR beta chain emerged from a study of shared clonotypes between healthy human individuals. Trimming removed 6 bases from V and 4 bases from J; junction bases left unmatched: 7. CDR3 length equals 14 residues. Germline CDR1 MNHNY, CDR2 SVGAGI (reference sequence). The table came from immunoSEQ multiplex PCR; TCRdb's copy has only in-frame clones and leaves some out. The sample lists 2 million or so clones; roughly 94% were seen once. The receptor's source is a young man in good health. What was sequenced was naive CD4+ T cells sorted from blood. Subset denoted: CD45RA+ positively selected. The chain links TRBV6-6 to TRBJ2-7, with TRBD1 matching 9 bases. The CDR3 here is CASRNRDRVYEQYF. CDR3 nucleotides: TGTGCCAGCAGAAACCGGGACAGGGTATACGAGCAGTACTTC.